This T cell receptor beta chain was captured in a study of blood T cell repertoires in COVID-19 (dated by TCRdb to 2020 to 2021). As for the study more broadly: The collaborator samples originated in the United States, Italy and Spain and spanned the acute and convalescent phases of COVID-19. The prospective study material was composed of cDNA or gDNA derived from T cells, B-cell-depleted T cells, or PBMCs. Deeply sampled blood TCRbeta repertoires from subjects exposed to, actively infected with, or recovered from COVID-19 were included in the dataset. The repertoires were released in a freely available public database intended as a resource for research on the immune response to SARS-CoV-2. Samples came from the ongoing ImmuneRACE study (first 160 participants) plus 1,254 subjects from 6 global collaborators. Sample metadata almost always included a de-identified subject ID, COVID-19 status, age in years and sex. Where available, HLA class I and class II types were obtained from metadata supplied by the sample provider rather than from assay-based typing. Points the paper makes about the study in general: The amount of clinical and demographic metadata varied by source and participant and was provided uncurated.

Points on this clone: Which antigen it targets is not known. Base quality data are lacking; no much larger clone is found one base away.

Including the terminal cysteine and phenylalanine, the CDR3 comprises 16 residues. The CDR3 DNA has 48 bases and is translated from base 1. CDR1 MNHNS and CDR2 SASEGT were looked up in the germline V gene. The junction shows trimming of 3 bases on V and 0 bases on J, and the gene matches do not reach 7 bases of it. In the prospective study, participants were roughly 18 to 89 years old, resided in about 25 geographic areas of the United States, and were enrolled through a virtual design. To assign participants to cohorts, the prospective study relied on clinical history that participants themselves reported in a screening survey and a study questionnaire. For ImmuneRACE Cohort 3, a participant was defined as recovered based on two consecutive negative NP/OP PCR tests, clearance by a healthcare professional, or resolution of symptoms. In the prospective study, whole blood, serum and a nasopharyngeal or oropharyngeal swab were collected from each participant by mobile phlebotomists. Over a roughly 2-month period, participants in the prospective study had the option of providing additional blood draws and questionnaires. Before DNA extraction, prospective study blood samples were shipped either frozen or at room temperature.

TCRbeta CDR3 regions were amplified from genomic DNA using the immunoSEQ Assay, a bias-controlled multiplex PCR. In the paper's pipeline: The number of nucleated cells in each sample was estimated by amplification of reference gene primers within the assay. Sequence reads were collapsed and filtered to measure the absolute abundance of every unique TCRbeta CDR3 rearrangement. For each sample, productive Simpson clonality was calculated as the square root of Simpson's diversity index across productive rearrangements. The table was pulled from immuneACCESS by TCRdb, which kept in-frame rearrangements only. Such tables lose some clones; where checked, under half of the loss comes from unresolved V genes, and the rest has no known cause. The D gene and trimming were derived from the DNA, and the V and J assignments and clone size from that table. The sample records about 300,000 clones, 80% to 90% of which are singletons. The ten largest account for about 4.2% of the sample.

Sample: PBMCs or T cells enriched from blood (not recorded which). The chain is assembled from TRBV6-1 and TRBJ1-1, with 7 central nucleotides matching TRBD1. The source of this sequence is a man aged 25 to 45 who had recovered from COVID-19. The nucleotides are TGTGCCAGCAGTGACCCGGGACAGCCCATGAACACTGAAGCTTTCTTT. It codes for CASSDPGQPMNTEAFF.